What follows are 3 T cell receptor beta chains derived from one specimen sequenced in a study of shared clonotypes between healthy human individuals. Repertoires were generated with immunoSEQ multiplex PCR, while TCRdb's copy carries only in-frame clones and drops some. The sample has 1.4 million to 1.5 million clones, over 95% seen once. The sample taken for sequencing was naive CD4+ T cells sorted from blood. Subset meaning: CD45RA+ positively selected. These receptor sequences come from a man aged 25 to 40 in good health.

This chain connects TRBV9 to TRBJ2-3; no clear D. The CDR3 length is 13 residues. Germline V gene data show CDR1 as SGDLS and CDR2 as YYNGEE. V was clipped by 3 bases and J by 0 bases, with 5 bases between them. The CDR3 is CASSAHSTDTQYF. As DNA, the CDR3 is TGTGCCAGCAGCGCCCATAGCACAGATACGCAGTATTTT.

The CDR3 DNA reads as TGCGCCAGCAGCGTATCCGGGACAGAAGACGAGCAGTACTTC. This sequence encodes CASSVSGTEDEQYF. This chain uses TRBV5-1 with TRBJ2-7; 7 nucleotides line up with TRBD1. V lost 4 bases to trimming and J lost 5 bases; unmatched junction nucleotides: 9. CDR3 length: 14 amino acids. CDR1 and CDR2 from the germline V gene are SGHRS and YFSETQ.

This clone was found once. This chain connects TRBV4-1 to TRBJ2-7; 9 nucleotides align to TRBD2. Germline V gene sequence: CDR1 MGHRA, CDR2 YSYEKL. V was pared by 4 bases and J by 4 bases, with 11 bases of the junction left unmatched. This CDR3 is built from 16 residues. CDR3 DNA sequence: TGCGCCAGCAGCCCAGGGGCGGGAGGGCCCTCTTACGAGCAGTACTTC. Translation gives CASSPGAGGPSYEQYF.